The T cell receptor beta chain under discussion was sequenced for a study of metastatic and nonmetastatic thyroid tumors. Study in general: Peripheral blood and tumor or nodule samples from malignant and benign thyroid patients were compared. General observations from the study: Significantly greater TCR beta diversity was reportedly found in malignant thyroid tumors than in benign nodules (in blood and tumor).

In the original analysis: A classifier for distant metastasis in papillary thyroid cancer was constructed using CDR3 differences observed across clinicopathological groups. TCRdb re-called the PCR reads through MiXCR. The V and J calls here are based on TCRdb, not the publication. The sample shows about 6,100 clones, around a third of them seen only once. This clone was counted a few times. What it binds is not known. V was trimmed by 4 bases and J by 3 bases, leaving 17 bases between them. This CDR3 contains 15 residues. In germline, CDR1 is SGHRS, CDR2 YFSETQ. No patient received treatment before thyroid surgery.

The receptor comes from a male donor with papillary thyroid cancer or a benign thyroid nodule (not recorded which). Some clones in this sample may be carry-over from other donors' samples. V is TRBV5-1 and J is TRBJ2-7; TRBD1 might be the D (5 bases). Sequenced input: adjacent normal tissue. CDR3 protein: CASSPVQGRDYEQYF. As DNA, the CDR3 is TGCGCCAGCAGCCCGGTTCAGGGAAGAGACTACGAGCAGTACTTC. The entire variable domain, with the rest obtained from reference TRBV5-1 and TRBJ2-7, is as follows: KAGVTQTPRYLIKTRGQQVTLSCSPISGHRSVSWYQQTPGQGLQFLFEYFSETQRNKGNFPGRFSGRQFSNSRSEMNVSTLELGDSALYLCASSPVQGRDYEQYFGPGTRLTVT.